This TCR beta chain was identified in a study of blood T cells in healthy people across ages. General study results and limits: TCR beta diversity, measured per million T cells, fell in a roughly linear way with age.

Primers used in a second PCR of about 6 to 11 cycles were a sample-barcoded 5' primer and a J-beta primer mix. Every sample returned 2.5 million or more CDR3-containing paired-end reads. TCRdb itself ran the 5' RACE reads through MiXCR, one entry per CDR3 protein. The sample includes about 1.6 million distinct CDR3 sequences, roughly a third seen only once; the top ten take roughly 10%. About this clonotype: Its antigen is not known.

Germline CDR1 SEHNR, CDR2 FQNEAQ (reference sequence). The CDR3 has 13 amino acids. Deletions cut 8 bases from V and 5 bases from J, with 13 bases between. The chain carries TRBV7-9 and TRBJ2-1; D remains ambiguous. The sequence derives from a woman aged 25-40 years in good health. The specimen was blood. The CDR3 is CASRHEANNEQFF. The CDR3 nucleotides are TGTGCCAGCCGCCACGAGGCGAACAATGAGCAGTTCTTC. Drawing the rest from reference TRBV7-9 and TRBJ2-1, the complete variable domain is DTGVSQNPRHKITKRGQNVTFRCDPISEHNRLYWYRQTLGQGPEFLTYFQNEAQLEKSRLLSDRFSAERPKGSFSTLEIQRTEQGDSAMYLCASRHEANNEQFFGPGTRLTVL.